Listed here are 5 T cell receptor beta chains from one sample, sequenced in a study of cytomegalovirus exposure and HLA in healthy donors. The PCR made use of 60 Vbeta and 13 Jbeta primers. The repertoire was sequenced with immunoSEQ multiplex PCR; TCRdb's copy has only in-frame clones and lacks some. The table records 65,000 to 70,000 clones, 75% to 90% of them present only once. The sample consisted of PBMCs. All receptors derive from a woman in her thirties in good health and CMV-seropositive.

V gene TRBV5-5 combines with J gene TRBJ2-2, with TRBD1 identical over 10 bases. The length of the CDR3 is 15 residues. Unmatched junction bases numbered 4, after V lost 4 bases and J lost 4 bases. Germline V gene sequence: CDR1 SGHKS, CDR2 YYEKEE (reference sequence). CDR3 in amino acids: CASSRDRGGTGELFF. CDR3 bases: TGTGCCAGCAGCCGGGACAGGGGCGGCACCGGGGAGCTGTTTTTT.

This chain joins TRBV6-1 and TRBJ2-5; 7 nucleotides agree with TRBD2. CDR1 and CDR2 (germline): MNHNS, SASEGT. CDR3 length equals 15 residues. V lost 4 bases, J lost 5 bases, and 10 bases stayed unmatched. CDR3 loop: CASSVGEGLVETQYF. In DNA, the CDR3 is TGTGCCAGCAGTGTGGGGGAGGGCCTGGTCGAGACCCAGTACTTC.

This clone was recorded only once. The chain links TRBV19 to TRBJ1-6, with D possibly TRBD1 on 5 matching bases. The CDR3 contains 14 residues. V was trimmed by 6 bases and J by 5 bases, leaving 11 bases between them. From germline, CDR1 is LNHDA and CDR2 SQIVND (reference sequence). CDR3 bases: TGTGCCAGTAGCACCGCGGGACATAATTCACCCCTCCACTTT. This gives the protein CASSTAGHNSPLHF.

The rearrangement uses TRBV30 and TRBJ2-5, with 14 bases aligning to TRBD2. J was trimmed by 4 bases and V by 2 bases; bases with no gene match: 12. CDR1 GTSNPN and CDR2 SVGIG come from the germline V gene (reference sequence). The CDR3 loop spans 18 amino acids. CDR3 in amino acids: CAWSPTHPGTSGRETQYF. In nucleotides, the CDR3 is TGTGCCTGGAGTCCTACGCACCCCGGGACTAGCGGGAGAGAGACCCAGTACTTC.

J is TRBJ2-5 and V is TRBV12-5; TRBD2 agrees at 13 bases. V dropped 5 bases and J dropped 5; count of bases not matched to a gene: 11. Germline V gene data show CDR1 as LGHNT and CDR2 as FRNRAP. The CDR3 length is 17 residues. The CDR3 protein is CASGHSFGTSGDETQYF. CDR3 sequence (DNA): TGTGCTAGTGGTCATTCCTTCGGGACTAGCGGGGATGAGACCCAGTACTTC.